This TCR beta chain was observed in a study of regulatory T cells in long-lasting Graves disease. Stated time point: newly diagnosed GD, antithyroid drugs for less than 3 months. PBMC-extracted RNA yielded the TCR library. The V end lost 9 bases, the J end lost 1 base, and 4 bases lay between the germline ends. Germline V gives CDR1 SNHLY, CDR2 FYNNEI. This CDR3 has 11 amino acids. This clonotype was seen ten or more times. The antigen is undetermined. Libraries of TCR beta came from iRepertoire HTBI primers plus Arm-PCR of CDR3 regions. TCRdb ran MiXCR on the multiplex PCR reads and lists one entry per CDR3 protein. The sample shows approximately 540,000 distinct CDR3 sequences, around 12% of them seen only once. Findings and caveats of the study: Persistent patients had more shared public clonotypes (roughly 2,700) than new patients (about 970).

These data were also reused for a study on T cells in Graves' hyperthyroidism and ophthalmopathy.

The starting material was peripheral blood mononuclear cells (PBMCs), obtained at new diagnosis, from a patient treated with antithyroid drugs. The clonotype comes from a woman younger than 45 with Graves disease. The chain carries TRBV2 and TRBJ1-3, with D unclear. CDR3 DNA sequence: TGTGCCAGGACATCTGGAAACACCATATATTTT. It codes for CARTSGNTIYF.